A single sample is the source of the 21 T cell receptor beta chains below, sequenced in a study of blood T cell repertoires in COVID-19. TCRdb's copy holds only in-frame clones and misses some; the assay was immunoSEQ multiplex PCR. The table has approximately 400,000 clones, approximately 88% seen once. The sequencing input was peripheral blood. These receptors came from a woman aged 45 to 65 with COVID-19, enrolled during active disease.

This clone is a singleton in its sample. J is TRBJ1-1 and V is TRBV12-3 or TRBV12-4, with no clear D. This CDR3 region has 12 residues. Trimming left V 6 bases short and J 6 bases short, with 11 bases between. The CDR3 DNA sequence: TGTGCCAGCAGCCCTATCTCCTCTGAAGCTTTCTTT. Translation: CASSPISSEAFF.

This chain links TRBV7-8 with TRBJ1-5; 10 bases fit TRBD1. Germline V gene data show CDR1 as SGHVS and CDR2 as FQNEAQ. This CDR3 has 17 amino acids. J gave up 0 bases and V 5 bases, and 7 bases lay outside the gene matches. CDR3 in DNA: TGTGCCAGCAGCCCCGGGACAGGGGCAAATAGCAATCAGCCCCAGCATTTT. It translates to CASSPGTGANSNQPQHF.

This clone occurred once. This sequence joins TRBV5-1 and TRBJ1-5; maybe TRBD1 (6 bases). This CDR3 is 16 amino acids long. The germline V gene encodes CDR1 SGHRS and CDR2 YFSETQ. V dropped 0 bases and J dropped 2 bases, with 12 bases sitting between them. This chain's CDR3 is CASSLGGGMGNQPQHF. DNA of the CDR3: TGCGCCAGCAGCTTGGGGGGGGGCATGGGCAATCAGCCCCAGCATTTT.

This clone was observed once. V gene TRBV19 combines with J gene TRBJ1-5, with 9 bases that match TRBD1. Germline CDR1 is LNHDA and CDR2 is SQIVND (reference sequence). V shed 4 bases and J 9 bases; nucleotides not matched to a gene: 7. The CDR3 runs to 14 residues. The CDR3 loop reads CASSKGTGTMPQHF. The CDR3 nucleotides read TGTGCCAGTAGTAAGGGGACAGGGACTATGCCCCAGCATTTT.

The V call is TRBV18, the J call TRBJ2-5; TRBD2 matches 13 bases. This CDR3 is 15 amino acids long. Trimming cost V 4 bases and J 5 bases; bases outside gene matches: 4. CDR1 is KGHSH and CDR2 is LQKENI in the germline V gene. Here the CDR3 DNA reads TGTGCCAGCTCACTGACTAGCGGGGGGATCGAGACCCAGTACTTC. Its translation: CASSLTSGGIETQYF.

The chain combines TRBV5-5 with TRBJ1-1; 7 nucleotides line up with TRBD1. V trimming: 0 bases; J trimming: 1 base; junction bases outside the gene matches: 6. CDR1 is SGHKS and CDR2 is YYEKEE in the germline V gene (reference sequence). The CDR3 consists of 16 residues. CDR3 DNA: TGTGCCAGCAGCTTGGGCCGGACAGGATGGAACACTGAAGCTTTCTTT. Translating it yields CASSLGRTGWNTEAFF.

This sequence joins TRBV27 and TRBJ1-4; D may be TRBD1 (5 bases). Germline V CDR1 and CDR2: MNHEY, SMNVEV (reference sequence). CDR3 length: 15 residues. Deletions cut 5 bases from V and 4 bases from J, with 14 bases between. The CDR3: CASSHLGPLNEKLFF. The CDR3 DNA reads TGTGCCAGCAGTCACCTGGGGCCTCTTAATGAAAAACTGTTTTTT. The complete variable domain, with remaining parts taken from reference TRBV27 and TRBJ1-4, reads EAQVTQNPRYLITVTGKKLTVTCSQNMNHEYMSWYRQDPGLGLRQIYYSMNVEVTDKGDVPEGYKVSRKEKRNFPLILESPSPNQTSLYFCASSHLGPLNEKLFFGSGTQLSVL.

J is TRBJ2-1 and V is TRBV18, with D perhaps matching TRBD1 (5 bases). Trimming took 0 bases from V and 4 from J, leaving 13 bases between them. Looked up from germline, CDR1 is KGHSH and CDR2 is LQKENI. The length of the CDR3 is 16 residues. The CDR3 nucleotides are TGTGCCAGCTCACCACCGATCAGGGTACCTTACAATGAGCAGTTCTTC. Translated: CASSPPIRVPYNEQFF.

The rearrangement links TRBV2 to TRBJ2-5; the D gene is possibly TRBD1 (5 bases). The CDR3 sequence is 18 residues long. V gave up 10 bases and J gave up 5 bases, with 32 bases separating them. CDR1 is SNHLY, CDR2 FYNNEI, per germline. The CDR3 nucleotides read TGTGCCACCGTGCGGACCTTACGTGTTGAGTCCCACAGGGAGACCCAGTACTTC. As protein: CATVRTLRVESHRETQYF.

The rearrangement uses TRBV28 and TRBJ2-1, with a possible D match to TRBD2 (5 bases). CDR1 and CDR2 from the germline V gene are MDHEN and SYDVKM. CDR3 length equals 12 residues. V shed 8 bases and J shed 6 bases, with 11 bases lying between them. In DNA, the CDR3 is TGTGCCAGCTGCGGGCTCACCAATGAGCAGTTCTTC. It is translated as CASCGLTNEQFF.

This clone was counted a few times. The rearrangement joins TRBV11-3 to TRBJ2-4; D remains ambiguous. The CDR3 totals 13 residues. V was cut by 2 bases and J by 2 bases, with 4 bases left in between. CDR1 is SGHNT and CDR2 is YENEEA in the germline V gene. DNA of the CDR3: TGTGCCAGCAGCTTAAACTCCAAAAACATTCAGTACTTC. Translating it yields CASSLNSKNIQYF.

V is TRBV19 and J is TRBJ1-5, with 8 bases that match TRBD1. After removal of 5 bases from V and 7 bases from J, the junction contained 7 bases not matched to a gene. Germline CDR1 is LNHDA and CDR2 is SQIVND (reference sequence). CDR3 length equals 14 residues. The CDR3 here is CASSLSQGVQPQHF. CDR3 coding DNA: TGTGCCAGTAGTCTCTCACAGGGGGTCCAGCCCCAGCATTTT. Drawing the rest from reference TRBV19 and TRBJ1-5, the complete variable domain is DGGITQSPKYLFRKEGQNVTLSCEQNLNHDAMYWYRQDPGQGLRLIYYSQIVNDFQKGDIAEGYSVSREKKESFPLTVTSAQKNPTAFYLCASSLSQGVQPQHFGDGTRLSIL.

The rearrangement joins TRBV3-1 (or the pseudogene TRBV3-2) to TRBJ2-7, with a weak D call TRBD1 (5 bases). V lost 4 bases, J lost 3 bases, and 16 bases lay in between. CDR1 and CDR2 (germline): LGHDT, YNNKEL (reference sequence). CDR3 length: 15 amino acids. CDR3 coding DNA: TGTGCCAGCAGCCTGGGATCAGGGAAGAACTACGAGCAGTACTTC. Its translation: CASSLGSGKNYEQYF.

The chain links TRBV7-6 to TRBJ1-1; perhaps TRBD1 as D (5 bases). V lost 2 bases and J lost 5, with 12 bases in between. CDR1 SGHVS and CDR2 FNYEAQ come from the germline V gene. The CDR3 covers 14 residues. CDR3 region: CASSLQGPGTEAFF. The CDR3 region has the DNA TGTGCCAGCAGCTTACAGGGCCCTGGGACTGAAGCTTTCTTT.

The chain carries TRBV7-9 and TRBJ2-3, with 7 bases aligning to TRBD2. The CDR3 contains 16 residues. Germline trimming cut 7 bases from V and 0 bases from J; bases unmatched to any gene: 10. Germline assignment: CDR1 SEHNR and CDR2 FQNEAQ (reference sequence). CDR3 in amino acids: CASIQRRGSSTDTQYF. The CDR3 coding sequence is TGTGCCAGCATCCAACGGCGGGGGAGTAGCACAGATACGCAGTATTTT. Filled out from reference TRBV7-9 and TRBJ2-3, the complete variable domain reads DTGVSQNPRHKITKRGQNVTFRCDPISEHNRLYWYRQTLGQGPEFLTYFQNEAQLEKSRLLSDRFSAERPKGSFSTLEIQRTEQGDSAMYLCASIQRRGSSTDTQYFGPGTRLTVL.

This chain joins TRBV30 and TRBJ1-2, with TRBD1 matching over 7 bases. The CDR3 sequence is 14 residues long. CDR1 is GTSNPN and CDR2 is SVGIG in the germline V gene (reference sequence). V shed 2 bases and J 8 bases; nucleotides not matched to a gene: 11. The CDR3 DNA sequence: TGTGCCTGGAGTCTTTTACAGGGGAGTGGCGGCTACACCTTC. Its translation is CAWSLLQGSGGYTF.

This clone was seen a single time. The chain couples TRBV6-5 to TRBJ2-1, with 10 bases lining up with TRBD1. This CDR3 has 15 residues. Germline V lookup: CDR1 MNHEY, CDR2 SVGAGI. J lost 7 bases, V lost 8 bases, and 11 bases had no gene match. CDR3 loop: CASSRWGQGLNEQFF. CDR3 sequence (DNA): TGTGCCAGCTCTCGATGGGGACAGGGGTTGAATGAGCAGTTCTTC.

CDR3: CASSLTDPRYNEQFF. CDR3 nucleotides: TGTGCCAGCAGTTTAACAGACCCCCGCTACAATGAGCAGTTCTTC. This chain joins TRBV27 and TRBJ2-1; D remains ambiguous. CDR3 size: 15 residues. V was clipped by 2 bases and J by 3 bases, with 11 bases between them. Looked up from germline, CDR1 is MNHEY and CDR2 is SMNVEV (reference sequence).

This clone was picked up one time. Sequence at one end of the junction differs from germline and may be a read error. The CDR3 reads CASSLPYQGALSF. The CDR3 DNA is TGTGCCAGCAGCCTACCCTACCAAGGGGCCTTATCTTTC. The gene calls are TRBV7-2 and TRBJ2-6; the D gene is possibly TRBD1 (5 bases). The CDR3 length is 13 residues. Germline CDR1 and CDR2: SGHTA and FQGNSA.

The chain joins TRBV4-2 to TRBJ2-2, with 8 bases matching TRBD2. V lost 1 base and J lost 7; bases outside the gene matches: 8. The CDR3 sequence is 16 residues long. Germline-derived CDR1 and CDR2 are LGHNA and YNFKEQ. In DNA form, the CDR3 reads TGTGCCAGCAGCCAAGGATCCGGGGGGGCCGGCGGGGAGCTGTTTTTT. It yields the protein CASSQGSGGAGGELFF.

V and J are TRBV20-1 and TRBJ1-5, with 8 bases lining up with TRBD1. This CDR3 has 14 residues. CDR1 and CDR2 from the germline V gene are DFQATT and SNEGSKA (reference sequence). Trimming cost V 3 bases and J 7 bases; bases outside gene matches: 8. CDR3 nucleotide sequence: TGCAGTGCTAGTGACAGGGGCTTTCAACAGCCCCAGCATTTT. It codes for CSASDRGFQQPQHF.